This TCR beta chain was obtained from a study of beta chain features in type 1 diabetes. Study overall: Patients and healthy donors were similar in age, gender and cell yields. Study results and limitations: Junctions at VDJ sites from type 1 diabetes patients had fewer insertions and more deletions. Equally in patients and controls, shorter templates might have been favored by PCR. TCRB CDR3s were moderately but significantly shorter in Type 1 diabetes patients in all four CD4+ subsets.

TCRB transcripts that were expressed got sequenced, as all of the isolated RNA had been reverse transcribed. Clones were read by immunoSEQ multiplex PCR, and TCRdb kept only the in-frame ones, dropping some. The sample lists 400,000 or so clones, over 9.5% occurring once. Concerning this clone: Its antigen is still unknown.

With 7 bases removed from V and 4 bases from J, the gap between germline ends came to 23 bases. CDR1 SGHDT and CDR2 YYEEEE come from the germline V gene. The CDR3 loop spans 16 amino acids. The genes are TRBV5-6 and TRBJ1-1; D gene unclear. The clonotype was recovered from a woman under 30 with type 1 diabetes. The material sequenced was naive CD4+ T cells from blood. The CDR3 DNA follows: TGTGCCAGCTCGCACAGAACGGTCAAGGTGACCACTGAAGCTTTCTTT. Amino acids: CASSHRTVKVTTEAFF.